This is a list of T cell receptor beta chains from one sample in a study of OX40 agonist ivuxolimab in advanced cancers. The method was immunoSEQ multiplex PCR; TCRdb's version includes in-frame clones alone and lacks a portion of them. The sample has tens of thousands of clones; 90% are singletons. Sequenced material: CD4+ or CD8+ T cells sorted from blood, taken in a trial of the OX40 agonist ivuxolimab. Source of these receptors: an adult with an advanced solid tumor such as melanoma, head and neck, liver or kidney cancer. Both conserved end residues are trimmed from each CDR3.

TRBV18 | ASSLQGPYEQY
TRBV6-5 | ASSPGQGRAYT
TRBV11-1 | ASNQRAGAYNEQF
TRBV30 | AWSDSKSPLH
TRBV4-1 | ASSQRGGIGELF
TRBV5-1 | ASSLDYLRDRRAYEQY
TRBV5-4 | ASSLVGPSEAF
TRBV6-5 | ASSLGQGPRTDTQY
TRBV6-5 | ASSPTGLQETQY
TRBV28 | ASSSIYRQTPGQNEKLF
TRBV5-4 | ASSLSGRAGRGTQY
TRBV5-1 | ASSLYVGSTDTQY